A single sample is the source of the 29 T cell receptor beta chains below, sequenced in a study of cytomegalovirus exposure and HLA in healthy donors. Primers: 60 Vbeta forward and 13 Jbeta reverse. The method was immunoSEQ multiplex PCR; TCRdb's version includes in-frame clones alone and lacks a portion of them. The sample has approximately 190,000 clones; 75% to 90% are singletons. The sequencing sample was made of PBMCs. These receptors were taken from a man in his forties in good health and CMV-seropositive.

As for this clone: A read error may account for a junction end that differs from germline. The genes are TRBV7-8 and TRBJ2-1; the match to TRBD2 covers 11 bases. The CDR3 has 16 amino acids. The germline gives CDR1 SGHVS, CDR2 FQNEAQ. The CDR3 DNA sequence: TGTGCCAGCAGCGTAGCGGGGGGGCCCTCCTACAATGAGCAGTTCTTC. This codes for CASSVAGGPSYNEQFF.

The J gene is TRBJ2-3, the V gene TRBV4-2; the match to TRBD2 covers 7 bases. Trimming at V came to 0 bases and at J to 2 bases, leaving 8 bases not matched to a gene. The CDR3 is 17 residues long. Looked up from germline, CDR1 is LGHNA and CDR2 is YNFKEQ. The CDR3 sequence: CASSQEEWGGSTDTQYF. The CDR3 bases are TGTGCCAGCAGCCAAGAGGAGTGGGGGGGATCCACAGATACGCAGTATTTT.

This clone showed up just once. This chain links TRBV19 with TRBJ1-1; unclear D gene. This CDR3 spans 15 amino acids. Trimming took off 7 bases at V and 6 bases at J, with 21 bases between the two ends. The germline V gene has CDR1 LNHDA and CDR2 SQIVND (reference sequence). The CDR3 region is CASKSRSFSVPEAFF. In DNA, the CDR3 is TGTGCCAGTAAATCACGGTCATTTTCCGTTCCTGAAGCTTTCTTT.

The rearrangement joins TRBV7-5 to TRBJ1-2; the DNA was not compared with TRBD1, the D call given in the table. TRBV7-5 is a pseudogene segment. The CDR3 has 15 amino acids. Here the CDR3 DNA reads TGTGCCAGAAGCTTATCGGCAGGGACTAACTATGGCTACACCTTC. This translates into CARSLSAGTNYGYTF.

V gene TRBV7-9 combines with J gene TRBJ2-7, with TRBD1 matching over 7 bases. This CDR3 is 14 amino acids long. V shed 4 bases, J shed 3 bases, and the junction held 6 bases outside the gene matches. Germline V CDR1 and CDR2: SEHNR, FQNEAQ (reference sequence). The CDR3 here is CASSSPGQHYEQYF. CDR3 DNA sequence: TGTGCCAGCAGCTCGCCGGGACAGCACTACGAGCAGTACTTC. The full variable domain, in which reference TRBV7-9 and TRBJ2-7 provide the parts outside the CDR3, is DTGVSQNPRHKITKRGQNVTFRCDPISEHNRLYWYRQTLGQGPEFLTYFQNEAQLEKSRLLSDRFSAERPKGSFSTLEIQRTEQGDSAMYLCASSSPGQHYEQYFGPGTRLTVT.

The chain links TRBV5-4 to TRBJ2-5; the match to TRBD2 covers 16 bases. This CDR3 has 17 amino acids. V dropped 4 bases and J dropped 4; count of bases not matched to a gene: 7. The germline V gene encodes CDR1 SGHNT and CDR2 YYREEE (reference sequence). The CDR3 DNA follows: TGTGCCAGCAGCCGCGGGACTAGCGGGGGGGCGGGAGAGACCCAGTACTTC. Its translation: CASSRGTSGGAGETQYF.

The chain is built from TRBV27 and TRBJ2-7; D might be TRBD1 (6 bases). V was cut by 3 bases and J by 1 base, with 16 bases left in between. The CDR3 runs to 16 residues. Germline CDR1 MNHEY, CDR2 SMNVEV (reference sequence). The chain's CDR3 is CASSFGQGSRSYEQYF. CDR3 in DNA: TGTGCCAGCAGTTTTGGTCAGGGGTCTAGGTCCTACGAGCAGTACTTC.

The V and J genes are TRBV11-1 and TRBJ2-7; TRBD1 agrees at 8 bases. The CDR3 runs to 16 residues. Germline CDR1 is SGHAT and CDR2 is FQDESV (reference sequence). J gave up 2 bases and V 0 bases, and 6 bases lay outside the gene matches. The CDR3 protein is CASSLAKRGQAYEQYF. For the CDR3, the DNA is TGTGCCAGCAGCTTAGCGAAGAGGGGACAGGCCTACGAGCAGTACTTC.

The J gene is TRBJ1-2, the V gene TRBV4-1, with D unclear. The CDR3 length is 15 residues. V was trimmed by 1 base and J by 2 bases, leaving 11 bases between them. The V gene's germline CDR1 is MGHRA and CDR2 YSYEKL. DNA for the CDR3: TGCGCCAGCAGCCAAGGTGGGCTCCCCAACTATGGCTACACCTTC. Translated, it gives CASSQGGLPNYGYTF.

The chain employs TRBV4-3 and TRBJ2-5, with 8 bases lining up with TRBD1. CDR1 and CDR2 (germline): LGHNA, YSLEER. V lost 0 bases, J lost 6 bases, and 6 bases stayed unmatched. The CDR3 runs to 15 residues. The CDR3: CASSQERTGSKTQYF. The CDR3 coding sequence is TGCGCCAGCAGCCAAGAAAGGACAGGGTCGAAGACCCAGTACTTC.

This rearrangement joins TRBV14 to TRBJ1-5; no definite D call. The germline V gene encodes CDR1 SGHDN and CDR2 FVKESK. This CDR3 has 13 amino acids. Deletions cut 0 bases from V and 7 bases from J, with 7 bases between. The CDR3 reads CASSQDRWQPQHF. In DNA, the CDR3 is TGTGCCAGCAGCCAAGATAGATGGCAGCCCCAGCATTTT. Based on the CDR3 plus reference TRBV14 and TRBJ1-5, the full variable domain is EAGVTQFPSHSVIEKGQTVTLRCDPISGHDNLYWYRRVMGKEIKFLLHFVKESKQDESGMPNNRFLAERTGGTYSTLKVQPAELEDSGVYFCASSQDRWQPQHFGDGTRLSIL.

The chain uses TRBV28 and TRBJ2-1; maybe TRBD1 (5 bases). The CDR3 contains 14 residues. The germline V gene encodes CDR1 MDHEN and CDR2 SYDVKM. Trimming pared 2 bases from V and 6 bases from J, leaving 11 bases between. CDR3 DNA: TGTGCCAGCAGTTTAGGTAGGGGTCGCAATGAGCAGTTCTTC. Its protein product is CASSLGRGRNEQFF.

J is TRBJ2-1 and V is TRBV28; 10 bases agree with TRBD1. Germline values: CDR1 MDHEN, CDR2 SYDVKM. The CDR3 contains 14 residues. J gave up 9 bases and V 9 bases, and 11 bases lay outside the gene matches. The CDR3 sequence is CASSVDRGRGEQFF. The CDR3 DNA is TGTGCCAGTTCCGTCGACAGGGGGCGGGGTGAGCAGTTCTTC.

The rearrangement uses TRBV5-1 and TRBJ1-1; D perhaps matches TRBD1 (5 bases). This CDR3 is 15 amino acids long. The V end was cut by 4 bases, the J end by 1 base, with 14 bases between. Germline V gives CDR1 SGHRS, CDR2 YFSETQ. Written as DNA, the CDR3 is TGCGCCAGCAGCCCCACAGGAACCTGGAACACTGAAGCTTTCTTT. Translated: CASSPTGTWNTEAFF. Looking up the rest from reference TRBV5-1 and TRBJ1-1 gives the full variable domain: KAGVTQTPRYLIKTRGQQVTLSCSPISGHRSVSWYQQTPGQGLQFLFEYFSETQRNKGNFPGRFSGRQFSNSRSEMNVSTLELGDSALYLCASSPTGTWNTEAFFGQGTRLTVV.

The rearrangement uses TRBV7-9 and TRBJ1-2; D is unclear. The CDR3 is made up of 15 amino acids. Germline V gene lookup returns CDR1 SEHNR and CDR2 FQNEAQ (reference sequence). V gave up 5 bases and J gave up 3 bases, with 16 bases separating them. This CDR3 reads CASSRSVVLDYGYTF. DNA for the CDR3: TGTGCCAGCAGCCGTTCGGTGGTCCTTGACTATGGCTACACCTTC.

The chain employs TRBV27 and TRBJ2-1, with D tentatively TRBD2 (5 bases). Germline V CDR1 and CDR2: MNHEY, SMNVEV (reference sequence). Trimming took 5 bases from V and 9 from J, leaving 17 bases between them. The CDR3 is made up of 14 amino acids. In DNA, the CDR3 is TGTGCCAGCAGTCTCTATGGGGAGTTAAGTGAGCAGTTCTTC. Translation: CASSLYGELSEQFF.

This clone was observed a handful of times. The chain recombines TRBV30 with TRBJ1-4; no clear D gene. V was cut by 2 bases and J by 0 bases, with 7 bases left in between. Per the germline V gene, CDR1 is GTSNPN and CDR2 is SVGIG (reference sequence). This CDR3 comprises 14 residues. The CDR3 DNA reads TGTGCCTGGAGTTCACAGCCAACTAATGAAAAACTGTTTTTT. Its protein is CAWSSQPTNEKLFF.

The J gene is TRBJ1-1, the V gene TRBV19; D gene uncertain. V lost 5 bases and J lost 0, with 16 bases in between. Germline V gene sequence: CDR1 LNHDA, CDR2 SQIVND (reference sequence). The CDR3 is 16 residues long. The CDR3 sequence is CASSRPGVALNTEAFF. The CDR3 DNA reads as TGTGCCAGTAGTCGTCCCGGGGTGGCGCTGAACACTGAAGCTTTCTTT.

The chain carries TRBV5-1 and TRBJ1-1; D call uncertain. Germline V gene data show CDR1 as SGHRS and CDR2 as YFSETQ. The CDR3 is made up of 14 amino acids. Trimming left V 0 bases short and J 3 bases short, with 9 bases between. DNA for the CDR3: TGCGCCAGCAGCTTGGATTTGGCTCACACTGAAGCTTTCTTT. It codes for CASSLDLAHTEAFF.

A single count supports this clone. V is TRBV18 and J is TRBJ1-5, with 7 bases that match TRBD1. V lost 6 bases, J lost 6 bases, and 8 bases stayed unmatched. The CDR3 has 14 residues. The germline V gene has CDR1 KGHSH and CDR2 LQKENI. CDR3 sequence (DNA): TGTGCCAGCTCCCTGACAGGGATCGCTCAGCCCCAGCATTTT. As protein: CASSLTGIAQPQHF. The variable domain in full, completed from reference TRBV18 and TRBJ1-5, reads NAGVMQNPRHLVRRRGQEARLRCSPMKGHSHVYWYRQLPEEGLKFMVYLQKENIIDESGMPKERFSAEFPKEGPSILRIQQVVRGDSAAYFCASSLTGIAQPQHFGDGTRLSIL.

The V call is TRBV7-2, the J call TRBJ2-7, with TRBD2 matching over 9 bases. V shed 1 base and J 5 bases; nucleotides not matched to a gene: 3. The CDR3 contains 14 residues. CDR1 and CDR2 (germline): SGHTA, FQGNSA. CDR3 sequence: CASSLGGTSHEQYF. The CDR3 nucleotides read TGTGCCAGCAGCTTAGGCGGGACTAGCCACGAGCAGTACTTC. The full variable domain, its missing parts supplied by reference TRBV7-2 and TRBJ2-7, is GAGVSQSPSNKVTEKGKDVELRCDPISGHTALYWYRQSLGQGLEFLIYFQGNSAPDKSGLPSDRFSAERTGGSVSTLTIQRTQQEDSAVYLCASSLGGTSHEQYFGPGTRLTVT.

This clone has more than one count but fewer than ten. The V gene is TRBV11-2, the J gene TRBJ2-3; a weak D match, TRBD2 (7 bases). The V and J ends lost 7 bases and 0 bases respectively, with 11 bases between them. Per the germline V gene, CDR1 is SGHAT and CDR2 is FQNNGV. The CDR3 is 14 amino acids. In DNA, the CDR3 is TGTGCCAGCACTGAGGGGGGGAGCACAGATACGCAGTATTTT. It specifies CASTEGGSTDTQYF. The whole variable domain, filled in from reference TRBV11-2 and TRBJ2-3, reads EAGVAQSPRYKIIEKRQSVAFWCNPISGHATLYWYQQILGQGPKLLIQFQNNGVVDDSQLPKDRFSAERLKGVDSTLKIQPAKLEDSAVYLCASTEGGSTDTQYFGPGTRLTVL.

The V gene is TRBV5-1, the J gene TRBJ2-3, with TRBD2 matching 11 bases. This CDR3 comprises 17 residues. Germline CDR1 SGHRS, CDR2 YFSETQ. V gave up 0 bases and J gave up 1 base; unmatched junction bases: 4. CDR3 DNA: TGCGCCAGCAGCTTGGGCGCGGGACTAGCGGGCACAGATACGCAGTATTTT. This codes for CASSLGAGLAGTDTQYF.

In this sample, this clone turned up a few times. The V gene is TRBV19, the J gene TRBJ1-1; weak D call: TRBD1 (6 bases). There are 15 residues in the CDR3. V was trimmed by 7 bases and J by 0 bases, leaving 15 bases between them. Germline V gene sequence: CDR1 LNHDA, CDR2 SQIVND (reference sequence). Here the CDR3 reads CASIANRAMNTEAFF. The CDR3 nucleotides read TGTGCCAGTATCGCGAACAGGGCAATGAACACTGAAGCTTTCTTT.

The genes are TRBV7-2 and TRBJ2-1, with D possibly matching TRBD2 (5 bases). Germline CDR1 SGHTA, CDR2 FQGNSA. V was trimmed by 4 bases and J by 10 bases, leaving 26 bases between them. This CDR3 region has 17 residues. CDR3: CASSSEPGFPRSREQFF. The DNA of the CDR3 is TGTGCCAGCAGCTCTGAACCGGGATTTCCCCGTTCTAGGGAGCAGTTCTTC.

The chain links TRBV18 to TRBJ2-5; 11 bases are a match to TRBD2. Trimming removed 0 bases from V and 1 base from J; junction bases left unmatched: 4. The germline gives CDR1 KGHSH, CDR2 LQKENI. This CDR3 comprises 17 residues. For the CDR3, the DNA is TGTGCCAGCTCACCACCGCTAGCGGGGGGCCTCCAAGAGACCCAGTACTTC. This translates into CASSPPLAGGLQETQYF.

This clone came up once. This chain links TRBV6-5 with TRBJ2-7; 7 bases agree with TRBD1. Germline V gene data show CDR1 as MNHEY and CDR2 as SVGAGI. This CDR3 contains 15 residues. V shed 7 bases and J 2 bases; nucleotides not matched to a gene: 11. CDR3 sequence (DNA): TGTGCCAGCACCGTAAGACAGGGTCCCCCCTACGAGCAGTACTTC. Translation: CASTVRQGPPYEQYF.

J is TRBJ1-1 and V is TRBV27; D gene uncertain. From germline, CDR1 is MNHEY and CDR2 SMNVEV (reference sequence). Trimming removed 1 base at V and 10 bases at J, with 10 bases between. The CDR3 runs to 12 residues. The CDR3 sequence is CASSLFSGPAFF. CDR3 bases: TGTGCCAGCAGTTTATTTAGCGGACCAGCTTTCTTT.

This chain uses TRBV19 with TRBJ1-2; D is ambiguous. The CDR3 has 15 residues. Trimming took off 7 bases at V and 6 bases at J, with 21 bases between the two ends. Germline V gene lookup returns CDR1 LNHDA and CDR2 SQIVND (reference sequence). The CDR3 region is CASTSHSKTEDGYTF. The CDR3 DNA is TGTGCCAGTACGTCACACTCCAAAACCGAGGATGGCTACACCTTC.